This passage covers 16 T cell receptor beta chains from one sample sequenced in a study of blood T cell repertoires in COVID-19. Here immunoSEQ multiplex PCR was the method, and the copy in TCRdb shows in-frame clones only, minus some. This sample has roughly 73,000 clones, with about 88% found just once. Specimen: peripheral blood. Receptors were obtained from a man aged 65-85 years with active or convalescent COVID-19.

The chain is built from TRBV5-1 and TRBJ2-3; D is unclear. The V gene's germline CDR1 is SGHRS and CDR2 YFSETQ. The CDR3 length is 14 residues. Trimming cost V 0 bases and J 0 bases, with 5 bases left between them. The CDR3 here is CASSLAISTDTQYF. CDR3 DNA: TGCGCCAGCAGCTTGGCTATAAGCACAGATACGCAGTATTTT.

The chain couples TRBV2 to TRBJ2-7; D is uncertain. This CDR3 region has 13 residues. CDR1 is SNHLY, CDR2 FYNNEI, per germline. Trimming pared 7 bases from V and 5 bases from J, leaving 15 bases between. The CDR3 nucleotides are TGTGCCAGCAAAACCTCCAGGTGGGACGAGCAGTACTTC. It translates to CASKTSRWDEQYF.

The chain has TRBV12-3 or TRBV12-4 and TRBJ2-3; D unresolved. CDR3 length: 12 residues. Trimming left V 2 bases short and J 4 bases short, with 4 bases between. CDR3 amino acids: CASSLSADTQYF. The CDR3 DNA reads TGTGCCAGCAGTTTATCGGCAGATACGCAGTATTTT.

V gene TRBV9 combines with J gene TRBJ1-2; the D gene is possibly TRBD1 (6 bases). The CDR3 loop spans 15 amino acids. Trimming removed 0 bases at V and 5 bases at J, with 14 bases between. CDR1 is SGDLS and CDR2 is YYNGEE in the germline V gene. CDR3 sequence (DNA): TGTGCCAGCAGCGTAGTCTCGGACAGTCTGTATGGCTACACCTTC. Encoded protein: CASSVVSDSLYGYTF.

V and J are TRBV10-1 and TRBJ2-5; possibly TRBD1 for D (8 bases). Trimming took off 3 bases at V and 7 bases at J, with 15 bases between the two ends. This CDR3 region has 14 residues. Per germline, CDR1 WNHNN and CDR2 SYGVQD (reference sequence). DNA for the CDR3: TGCGCCAGCAGTGAATCAGGGGGCGGGGGGACCCAGTACTTC. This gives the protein CASSESGGGGTQYF.

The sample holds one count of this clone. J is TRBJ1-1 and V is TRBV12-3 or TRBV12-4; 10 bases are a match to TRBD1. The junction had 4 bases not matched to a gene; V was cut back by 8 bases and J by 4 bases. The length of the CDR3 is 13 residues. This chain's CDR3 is CASGRTGGTEAFF. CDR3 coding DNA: TGTGCCAGCGGAAGGACAGGGGGCACTGAAGCTTTCTTT.

In DNA form, the CDR3 reads TGTGCCAGCAGCTTCTCGGACAGCTATGGCTACACCTTC. Translated: CASSFSDSYGYTF. This chain connects TRBV12-3 or TRBV12-4 to TRBJ1-2; maybe TRBD1 (6 bases). The CDR3 spans 13 residues. Trimming removed 6 bases at V and 4 bases at J, with 12 bases between.

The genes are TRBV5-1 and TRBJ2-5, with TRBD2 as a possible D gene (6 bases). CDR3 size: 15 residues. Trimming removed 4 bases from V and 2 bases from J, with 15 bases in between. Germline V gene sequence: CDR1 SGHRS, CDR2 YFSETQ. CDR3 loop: CASSLLALQQETQYF. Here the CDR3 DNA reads TGCGCCAGCAGCCTACTAGCCCTTCAACAAGAGACCCAGTACTTC.

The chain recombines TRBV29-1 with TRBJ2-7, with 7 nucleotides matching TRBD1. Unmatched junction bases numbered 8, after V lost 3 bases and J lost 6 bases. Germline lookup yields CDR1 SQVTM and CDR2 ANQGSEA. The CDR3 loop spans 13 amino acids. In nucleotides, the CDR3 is TGCAGCGTTGAGACAGGGCCCCTTGGCGAGCAGTACTTC. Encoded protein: CSVETGPLGEQYF.

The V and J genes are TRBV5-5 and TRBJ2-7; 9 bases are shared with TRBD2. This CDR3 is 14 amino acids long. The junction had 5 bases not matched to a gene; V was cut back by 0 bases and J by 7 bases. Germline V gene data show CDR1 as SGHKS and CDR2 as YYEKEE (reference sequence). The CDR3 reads CASSLVQLAGEQYF. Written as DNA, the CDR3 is TGTGCCAGCAGCTTGGTGCAGCTAGCGGGGGAGCAGTACTTC.

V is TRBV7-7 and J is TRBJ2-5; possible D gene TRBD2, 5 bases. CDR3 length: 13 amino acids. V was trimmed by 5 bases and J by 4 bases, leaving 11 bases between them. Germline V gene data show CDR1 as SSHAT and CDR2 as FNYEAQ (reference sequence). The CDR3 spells CASSTDRGETQYF. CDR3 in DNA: TGTGCCAGCAGCACGGACCGGGGAGAGACCCAGTACTTC.

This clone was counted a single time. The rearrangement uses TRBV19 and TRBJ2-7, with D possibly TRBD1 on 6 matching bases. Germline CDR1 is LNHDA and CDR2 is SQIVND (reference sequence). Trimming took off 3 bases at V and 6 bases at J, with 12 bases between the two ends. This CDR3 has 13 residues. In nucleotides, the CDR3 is TGTGCCAGTAGTATCTGGACAGATAGCGAGCAGTACTTC. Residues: CASSIWTDSEQYF.

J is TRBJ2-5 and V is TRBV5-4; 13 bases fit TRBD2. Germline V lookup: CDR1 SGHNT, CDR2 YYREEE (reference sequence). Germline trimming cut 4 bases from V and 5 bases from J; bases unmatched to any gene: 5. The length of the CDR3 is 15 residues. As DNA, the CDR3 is TGTGCCAGCAGCCCCGGACTAGCGGGGGTCGAGACCCAGTACTTC. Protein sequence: CASSPGLAGVETQYF.

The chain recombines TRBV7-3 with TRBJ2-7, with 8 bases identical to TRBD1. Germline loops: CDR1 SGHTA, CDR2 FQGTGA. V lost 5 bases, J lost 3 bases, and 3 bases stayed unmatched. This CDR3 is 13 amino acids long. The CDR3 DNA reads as TGTGCCAGCAGCCAGGGGGCGGGCTACGAGCAGTACTTC. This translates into CASSQGAGYEQYF.

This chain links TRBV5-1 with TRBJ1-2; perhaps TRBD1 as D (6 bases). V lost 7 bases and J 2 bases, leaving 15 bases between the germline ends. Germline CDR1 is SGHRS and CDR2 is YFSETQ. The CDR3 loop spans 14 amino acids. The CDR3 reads CASHRDKGNYGYTF. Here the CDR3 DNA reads TGCGCCAGCCACCGGGACAAGGGAAACTATGGCTACACCTTC.

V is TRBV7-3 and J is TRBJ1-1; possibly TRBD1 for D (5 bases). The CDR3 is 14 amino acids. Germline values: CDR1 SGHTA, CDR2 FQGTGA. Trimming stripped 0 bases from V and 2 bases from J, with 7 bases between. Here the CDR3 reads CASSLTGTNTEAFF. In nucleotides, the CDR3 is TGTGCCAGCAGCTTAACAGGGACTAACACTGAAGCTTTCTTT.